This T cell receptor (beta chain) was documented in a study of CXCR3-negative and CXCR3-positive naive CD8 T cells. For the study at large: With about 1.5 +/- 0.3 million reads per library, the TRB reads numbered about 150 million in total.

Concerning this clonotype: No antigen is known for it.

This CDR3 spans 13 amino acids. CDR1 is MDHEN, CDR2 SYDVKM, per germline. cDNA libraries for TRB were generated by 5' RACE incorporating UMI labels. One entry per CDR3 protein, without DNA, is what TCRdb gives after re-calling the 5' RACE reads. The specimen's table records 100,000 to 150,000 distinct CDR3 sequences. General study findings and limits: Naive CXCR3-positive cells had TRB CDR3s more hydrophobic than those of CXCR3-negative naive cells.

Phenotypically, naive CD8+ T cells corresponded to CD45RO-CCR7+CD27+CD95-. V gene TRBV28 combines with J gene TRBJ2-4; without DNA, the TCRdb call of TRBD1 cannot be checked. The clonotype originates from a human donor in good health. Some clones in this sample may be carry-over from other donors' samples. Sequencing was done on a sample of naive CXCR3- CD8+ T cells from blood. This sample's subset: CD45RO-CCR7+CD27+CD95- naive CD8+ T cells lacking CXCR3 (TNR3-). Here the CDR3 reads CATGGFSKNIQYF.